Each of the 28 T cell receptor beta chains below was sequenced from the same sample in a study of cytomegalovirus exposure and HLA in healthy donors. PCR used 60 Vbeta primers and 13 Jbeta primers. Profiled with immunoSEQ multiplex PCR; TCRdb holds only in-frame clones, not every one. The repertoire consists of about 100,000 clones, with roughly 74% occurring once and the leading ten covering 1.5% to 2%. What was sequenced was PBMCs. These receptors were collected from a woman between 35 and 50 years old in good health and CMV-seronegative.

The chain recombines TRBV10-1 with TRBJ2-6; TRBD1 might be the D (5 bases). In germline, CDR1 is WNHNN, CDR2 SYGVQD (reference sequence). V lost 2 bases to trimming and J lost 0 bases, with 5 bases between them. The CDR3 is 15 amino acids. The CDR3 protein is CASSETGSGANVLTF. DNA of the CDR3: TGCGCCAGCAGTGAGACAGGCTCTGGGGCCAACGTCCTGACTTTC.

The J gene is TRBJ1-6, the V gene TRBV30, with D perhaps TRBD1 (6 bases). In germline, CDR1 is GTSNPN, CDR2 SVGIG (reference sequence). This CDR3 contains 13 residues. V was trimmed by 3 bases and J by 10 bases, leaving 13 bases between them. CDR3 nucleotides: TGTGCCTGGAGCAGGGGACCAAGGTCACCCCTCCACTTT. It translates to CAWSRGPRSPLHF.

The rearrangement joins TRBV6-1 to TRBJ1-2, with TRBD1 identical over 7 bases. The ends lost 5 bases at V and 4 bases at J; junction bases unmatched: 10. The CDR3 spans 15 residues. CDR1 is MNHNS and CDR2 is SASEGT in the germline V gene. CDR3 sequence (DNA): TGTGCCAGCAGTTTATCCGGGACAGACCCCTATGGCTACACCTTC. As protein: CASSLSGTDPYGYTF.

CDR3 coding DNA: TGTGCCAGCAGCTCTGGACAGGTACCAGAGGGAGGATCCACAGATACGCAGTATTTT. Residues: CASSSGQVPEGGSTDTQYF. The gene calls are TRBV5-4 and TRBJ2-3; weak D call: TRBD1 (7 bases). With 3 bases removed from V and 2 bases from J, the gap between germline ends came to 25 bases. The CDR3 is made up of 19 amino acids. Per germline, CDR1 SGHNT and CDR2 YYREEE (reference sequence).

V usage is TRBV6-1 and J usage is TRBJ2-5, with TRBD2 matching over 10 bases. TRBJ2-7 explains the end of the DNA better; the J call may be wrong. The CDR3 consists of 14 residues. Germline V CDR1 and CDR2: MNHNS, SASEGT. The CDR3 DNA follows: TGTGCCAGCAGTGCCCTAGCGGGAGTATACGAGCAGTACTTC. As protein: CASSALAGVYEQYF.

The CDR3 reads CAWSVDWDRASPLHF. CDR3 in DNA: TGTGCCTGGAGTGTGGACTGGGACAGGGCTTCACCCCTCCACTTT. The V and J genes are TRBV30 and TRBJ1-6, with TRBD1 matching over 9 bases. This CDR3 spans 15 amino acids. Germline CDR1 reads GTSNPN; CDR2 reads SVGIG (reference sequence). With V trimmed by 0 bases and J by 9 bases, 6 bases remained unmatched.

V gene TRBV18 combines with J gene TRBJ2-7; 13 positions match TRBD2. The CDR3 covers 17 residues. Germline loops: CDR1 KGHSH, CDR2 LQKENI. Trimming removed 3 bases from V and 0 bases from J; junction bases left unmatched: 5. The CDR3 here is CASSPTSGGITSYEQYF. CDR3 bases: TGTGCCAGCTCACCGACTAGCGGGGGGATAACCTCCTACGAGCAGTACTTC.

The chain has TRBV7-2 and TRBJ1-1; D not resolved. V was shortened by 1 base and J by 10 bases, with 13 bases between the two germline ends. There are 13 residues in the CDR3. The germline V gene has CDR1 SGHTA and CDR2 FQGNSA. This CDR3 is CASSLEVSRGAFF. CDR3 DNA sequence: TGTGCCAGCAGCTTAGAAGTATCTCGGGGAGCTTTCTTT.

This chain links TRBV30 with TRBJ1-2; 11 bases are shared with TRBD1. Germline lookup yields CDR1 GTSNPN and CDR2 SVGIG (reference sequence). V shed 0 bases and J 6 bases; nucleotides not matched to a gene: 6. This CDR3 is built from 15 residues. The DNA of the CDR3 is TGTGCCTGGAGTGTAGGGACAGGGGGATTGAATGGCTACACCTTC. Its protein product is CAWSVGTGGLNGYTF.

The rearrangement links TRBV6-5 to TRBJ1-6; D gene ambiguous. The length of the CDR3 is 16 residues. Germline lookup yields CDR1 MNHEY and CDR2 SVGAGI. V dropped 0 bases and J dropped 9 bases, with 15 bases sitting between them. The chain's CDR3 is CASSYSREVTSSPLHF. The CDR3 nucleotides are TGTGCCAGCAGTTACTCGCGGGAGGTTACTAGTTCACCCCTCCACTTT.

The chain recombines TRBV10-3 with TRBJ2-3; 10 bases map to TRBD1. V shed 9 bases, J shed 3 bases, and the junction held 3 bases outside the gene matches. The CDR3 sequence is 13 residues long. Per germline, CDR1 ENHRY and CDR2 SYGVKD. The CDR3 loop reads CAIGQGGTDTQYF. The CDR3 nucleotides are TGTGCCATTGGACAGGGGGGGACAGATACGCAGTATTTT.

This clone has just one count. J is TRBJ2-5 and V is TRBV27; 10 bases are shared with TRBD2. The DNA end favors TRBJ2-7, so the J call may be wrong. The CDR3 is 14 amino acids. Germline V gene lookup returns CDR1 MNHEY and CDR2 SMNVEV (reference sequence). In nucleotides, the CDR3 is TGTGCCAGCAGCTCCTTAAGCGGGAGGGCCGAGCAGTACTTC. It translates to CASSSLSGRAEQYF.

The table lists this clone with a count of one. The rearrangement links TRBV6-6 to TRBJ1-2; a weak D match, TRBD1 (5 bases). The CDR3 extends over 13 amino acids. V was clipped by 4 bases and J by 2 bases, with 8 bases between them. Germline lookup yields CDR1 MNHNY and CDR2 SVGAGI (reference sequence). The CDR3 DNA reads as TGTGCCAGCAGTTGGCAGGGCAACTATGGCTACACCTTC. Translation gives CASSWQGNYGYTF.

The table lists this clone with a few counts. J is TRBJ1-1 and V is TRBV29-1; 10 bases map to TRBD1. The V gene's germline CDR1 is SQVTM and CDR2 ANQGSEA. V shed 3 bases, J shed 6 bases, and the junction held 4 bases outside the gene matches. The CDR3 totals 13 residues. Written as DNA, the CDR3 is TGCAGCGTTGACGGACAGGGGGAGGCTGAAGCTTTCTTT. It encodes CSVDGQGEAEAFF.

CDR3 sequence (DNA): TGTGCCAGCAGCTCCTCGGGAGGCTACAATGAGCAGTTCTTC. Amino acid sequence: CASSSSGGYNEQFF. V is TRBV11-2 and J is TRBJ2-1; TRBD2 aligns across 7 bases. The CDR3 consists of 14 residues. Losses at the gene ends were 4 bases for V and 3 bases for J; bases not matched to a gene: 3. Looked up from germline, CDR1 is SGHAT and CDR2 is FQNNGV.

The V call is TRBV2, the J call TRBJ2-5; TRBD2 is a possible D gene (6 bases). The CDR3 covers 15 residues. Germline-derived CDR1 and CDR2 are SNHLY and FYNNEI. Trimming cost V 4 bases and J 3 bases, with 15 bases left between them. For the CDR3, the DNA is TGTGCCAGCAGTGTCGAGACTAGTTATAAAGAGACCCAGTACTTC. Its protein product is CASSVETSYKETQYF. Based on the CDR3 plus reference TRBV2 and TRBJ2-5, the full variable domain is EPEVTQTPSHQVTQMGQEVILRCVPISNHLYFYWYRQILGQKVEFLVSFYNNEISEKSEIFDDQFSVERPDGSNFTLKIRSTKLEDSAMYFCASSVETSYKETQYFGPGTRLLVL.

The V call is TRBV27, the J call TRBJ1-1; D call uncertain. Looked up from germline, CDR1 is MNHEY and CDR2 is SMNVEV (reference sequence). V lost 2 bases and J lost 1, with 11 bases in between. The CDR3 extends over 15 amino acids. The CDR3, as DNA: TGTGCCAGCAGTTTAGGTGAGGGAGGGAACACTGAAGCTTTCTTT. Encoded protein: CASSLGEGGNTEAFF.

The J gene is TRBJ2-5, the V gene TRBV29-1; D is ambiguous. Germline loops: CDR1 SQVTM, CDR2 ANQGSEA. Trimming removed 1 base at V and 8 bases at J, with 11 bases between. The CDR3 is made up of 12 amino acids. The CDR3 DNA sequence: TGCAGCGTTGAAGTTGGGCCCCAAACCCAGTACTTC. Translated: CSVEVGPQTQYF.

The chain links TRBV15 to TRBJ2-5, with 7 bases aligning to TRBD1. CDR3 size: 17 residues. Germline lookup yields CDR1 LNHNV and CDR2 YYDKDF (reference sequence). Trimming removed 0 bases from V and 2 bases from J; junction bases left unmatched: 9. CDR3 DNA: TGTGCCACCAGCAGAGAGGACAGGCTCAAGACACAAGAGACCCAGTACTTC. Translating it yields CATSREDRLKTQETQYF.

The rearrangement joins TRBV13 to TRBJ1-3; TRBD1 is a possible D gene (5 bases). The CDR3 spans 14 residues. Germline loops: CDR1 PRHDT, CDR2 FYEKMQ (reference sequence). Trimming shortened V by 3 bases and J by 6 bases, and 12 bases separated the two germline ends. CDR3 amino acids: CASSLNRMANTIYF. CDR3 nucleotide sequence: TGTGCCAGCAGCTTGAACAGGATGGCAAACACCATATATTTT.

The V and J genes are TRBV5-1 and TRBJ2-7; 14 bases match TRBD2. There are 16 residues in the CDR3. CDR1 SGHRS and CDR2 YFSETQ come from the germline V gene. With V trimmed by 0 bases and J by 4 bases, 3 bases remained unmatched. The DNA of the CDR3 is TGCGCCAGCAGCTTGGGGACTAGCGGGGGGACATACGAGCAGTACTTC. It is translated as CASSLGTSGGTYEQYF.

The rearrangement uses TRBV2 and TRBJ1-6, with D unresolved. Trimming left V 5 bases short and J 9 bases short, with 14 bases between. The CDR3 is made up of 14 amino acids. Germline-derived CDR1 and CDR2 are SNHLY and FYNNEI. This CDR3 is CASSLRERSSPLHF. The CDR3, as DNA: TGTGCCAGCAGTCTACGGGAACGGAGTTCACCCCTCCACTTT.

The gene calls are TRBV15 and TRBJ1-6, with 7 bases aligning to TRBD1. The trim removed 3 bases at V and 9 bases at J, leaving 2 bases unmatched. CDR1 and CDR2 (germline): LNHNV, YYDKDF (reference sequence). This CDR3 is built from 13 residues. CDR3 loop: CATSSDRVSPLHF. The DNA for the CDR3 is TGTGCCACCAGCAGTGACAGGGTTTCACCCCTCCACTTT.

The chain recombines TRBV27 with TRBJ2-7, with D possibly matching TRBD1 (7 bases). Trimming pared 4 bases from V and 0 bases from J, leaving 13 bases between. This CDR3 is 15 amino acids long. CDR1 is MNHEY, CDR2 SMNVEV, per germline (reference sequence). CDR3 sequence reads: CASSYAGQLSYEQYF. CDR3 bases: TGTGCCAGCAGTTACGCGGGACAGCTCTCCTACGAGCAGTACTTC.

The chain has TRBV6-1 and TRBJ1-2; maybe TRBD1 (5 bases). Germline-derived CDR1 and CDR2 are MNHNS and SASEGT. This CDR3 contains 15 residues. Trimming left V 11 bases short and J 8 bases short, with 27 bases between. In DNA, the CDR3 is TGTGCCCTCAGCAGTGGCGGAGGGGCCTTTTTGGGCTACACCTTC. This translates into CALSSGGGAFLGYTF.

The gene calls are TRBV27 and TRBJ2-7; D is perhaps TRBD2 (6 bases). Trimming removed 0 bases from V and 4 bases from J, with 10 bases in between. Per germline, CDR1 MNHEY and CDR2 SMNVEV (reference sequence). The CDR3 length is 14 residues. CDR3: CASSLSGGLYEQYF. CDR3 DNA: TGTGCCAGCAGTTTATCTGGGGGACTGTACGAGCAGTACTTC.

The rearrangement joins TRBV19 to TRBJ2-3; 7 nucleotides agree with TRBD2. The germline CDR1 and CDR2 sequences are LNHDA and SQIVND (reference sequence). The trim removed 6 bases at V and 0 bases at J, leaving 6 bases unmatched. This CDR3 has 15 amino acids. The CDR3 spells CASSLVGGSTDTQYF. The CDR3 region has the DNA TGTGCCAGTAGCCTTGTGGGGGGGAGCACAGATACGCAGTATTTT.

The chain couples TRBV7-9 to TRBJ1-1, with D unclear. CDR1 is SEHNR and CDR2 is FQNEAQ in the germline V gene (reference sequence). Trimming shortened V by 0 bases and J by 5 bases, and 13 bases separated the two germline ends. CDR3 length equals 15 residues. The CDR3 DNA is TGTGCCAGCAGCTTAGCGCACAGAGTTAGGACTGAAGCTTTCTTT. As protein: CASSLAHRVRTEAFF.